The 10 T cell receptor beta chains below come from one sample, sequenced in a study of cytomegalovirus exposure and HLA in healthy donors (dated by TCRdb to about 2017). Preparation of the library involved the immunoSEQ multiplex PCR assay. For the multiplex PCR, a mixture combining 60 forward primers for TCR Vbeta segments and 13 reverse primers for TCR Jbeta segments was used. Entries here come from immuneACCESS through TCRdb and include only in-frame sequences with V and J called. Some clones fail to appear in such tables; in the studies checked, an unresolved V gene covers under half of the shortfall, and the cause of the remainder is unknown. Present in this sample are fewer than 200,000 clones, roughly 87% of which were seen just once. The ten largest account for 1.5% to 2% of the sample. Sequencing was performed on PBMCs. These receptors came from a man aged 45-65 years in good health and CMV-seronegative.

For the CDR3, the DNA is TGTGCCAGCAGTCTTCGATATTACAGGGACACCGGGGAGCTGTTTTTT. The encoded protein is CASSLRYYRDTGELFF. The gene calls are TRBV27 and TRBJ2-2, with D tentatively TRBD1 (6 bases). Trimming pared 5 bases from V and 3 bases from J, leaving 16 bases between. The germline gives CDR1 MNHEY, CDR2 SMNVEV (reference sequence). The CDR3 contains 16 residues.

CDR3 sequence: CASSLGAGKGTDTQYF. CDR3 coding DNA: TGTGCCAGCAGCTTAGGGGCGGGGAAAGGTACAGATACGCAGTATTTT. This chain links TRBV7-2 with TRBJ2-3; D possibly corresponds to TRBD2 (6 bases). Trimming stripped 1 base from V and 3 bases from J, with 14 bases between. Per germline, CDR1 SGHTA and CDR2 FQGNSA. The CDR3 contains 16 residues.

The J gene is TRBJ2-5, the V gene TRBV5-4; D might be TRBD2 (7 bases). The germline gives CDR1 SGHNT, CDR2 YYREEE (reference sequence). V dropped 1 base and J dropped 5 bases, with 15 bases sitting between them. The length of the CDR3 is 15 residues. The chain's CDR3 is CASSLMGGAGETQYF. The DNA for the CDR3 is TGTGCCAGCAGCTTGATGGGGGGGGCGGGGGAGACCCAGTACTTC.

This chain connects TRBV5-6 to TRBJ1-2, with a weak D call TRBD1 (6 bases). V lost 4 bases to trimming and J lost 5 bases, with 15 bases between them. Germline V CDR1 and CDR2: SGHDT, YYEEEE. The CDR3 consists of 14 residues. The CDR3 DNA reads TGTGCCAGCAGCCCTGGACAGTCTAGGTATGGCTACACCTTC. Its translation is CASSPGQSRYGYTF.

The J gene is TRBJ2-7, the V gene TRBV7-6; weak D call: TRBD1 (6 bases). The germline V and J ends were trimmed by 0 bases and 6 bases, with 18 bases remaining between them. This CDR3 has 16 residues. CDR1 and CDR2 from the germline V gene are SGHVS and FNYEAQ. For the CDR3, the DNA is TGTGCCAGCAGCTTAGCGGGGGCAGGGGCAAGCCTCGAGCAGTACTTC. As protein: CASSLAGAGASLEQYF.

The chain links TRBV2 to TRBJ1-5; tentatively, D is TRBD1 (5 bases). The CDR3 length is 15 residues. Trimming pared 5 bases from V and 5 bases from J, leaving 16 bases between. Germline CDR1 reads SNHLY; CDR2 reads FYNNEI. CDR3 in DNA: TGTGCCAGCAGTCTTAAACGGCAGGGCTATCAGCCCCAGCATTTT. The encoded protein is CASSLKRQGYQPQHF.

The gene calls are TRBV7-8 and TRBJ1-1; D might be TRBD1 (5 bases). The CDR3 has 14 residues. Deletions cut 1 base from V and 11 bases from J, with 17 bases between. Germline CDR1 and CDR2: SGHVS and FQNEAQ. CDR3 region: CASSLVFAGDWAFF. CDR3 sequence (DNA): TGTGCCAGCAGCTTAGTTTTTGCGGGGGATTGGGCTTTCTTT. The whole variable domain, remainder taken from reference TRBV7-8 and TRBJ1-1, is GAGVSQSPRYKVAKRGQDVALRCDPISGHVSLFWYQQALGQGPEFLTYFQNEAQLDKSGLPSDRFFAERPEGSVSTLKIQRTQQEDSAVYLCASSLVFAGDWAFFGQGTRLTVV.

The V and J genes are TRBV19 and TRBJ2-4; 8 bases fit TRBD1. With 3 bases clipped from V and 12 bases from J, the junction kept 13 bases outside the gene matches. The CDR3 is 15 amino acids. Germline CDR1 LNHDA, CDR2 SQIVND (reference sequence). The CDR3 DNA is TGTGCCAGTAGTATGACAGGGGACTTCTATATTAATCAGTACTTC. It is translated as CASSMTGDFYINQYF.

The CDR3 DNA follows: TGTGCCAGCAGCCGTGACAGGAGCCAAGAGACCCAGTACTTC. Its protein product is CASSRDRSQETQYF. The J gene is TRBJ2-5, the V gene TRBV7-9, with D maybe TRBD1 (6 bases). V was trimmed by 5 bases and J by 1 base, leaving 11 bases between them. CDR1 and CDR2 from the germline V gene are SEHNR and FQNEAQ (reference sequence). The CDR3 contains 14 residues.

The CDR3 nucleotides are TGTGCCAGCAGCGTAGGACAACCAGCTAACTATGGCTACACCTTC. Its protein is CASSVGQPANYGYTF. This sequence joins TRBV7-3 and TRBJ1-2; D possibly corresponds to TRBD1 (5 bases). The CDR3 is 15 residues long. Germline CDR1 is SGHTA and CDR2 is FQGTGA. The V end lost 5 bases, the J end lost 0 bases, and 13 bases lay between the germline ends. Using reference TRBV7-3 and TRBJ1-2 for the parts outside the CDR3, the full variable domain is GAGVSQTPSNKVTEKGKYVELRCDPISGHTALYWYRQSLGQGPEFLIYFQGTGAADDSGLPNDRFFAVRPEGSVSTLKIQRTERGDSAVYLCASSVGQPANYGYTFGSGTRLTVV.